Listed below are T cell receptor beta chains from one sample, sequenced in a study of blood T cell repertoires in COVID-19. The method was immunoSEQ multiplex PCR; TCRdb's version includes in-frame clones alone and lacks a portion of them. The sample carries 140,000 or so clones, approximately 89% recorded once. Sequenced material: peripheral blood. These receptors were obtained from a human donor in a cohort sampled during active COVID-19. The conserved cysteine and the conserved F or W are not part of the CDR3 here. Expanded clones are given a class, and other clones once, few, many or no size at all.

>13|TRBJ1-2|NA|TRBV21-1
ASSTRQVLSRGYT
>11|TRBJ2-3|NA|TRBV4-3
ASSQLQGTTPN
>16|TRBJ1-6|NA|TRBV3-1/TRBV3-2
ASSQGGQGKTYNSPLH
>14|TRBJ1-6|NA|TRBV4-3
ASSQDRATTNSPLH
>13|TRBJ1-4|NA|TRBV5-1
ASSLDGREDEKLF
>12|TRBJ1-2|NA|TRBV4-1
ASSQDEGARGYT
>12|TRBJ1-2|NA|TRBV28
ASSFPGTGDGYT
>12|TRBJ2-3|NA|TRBV13
ASSLGGGKDTQY
>13|TRBJ2-3|NA|TRBV2
ASSGGLAGIDTQY
>12|TRBJ1-2|NA|TRBV18
ASSAGLGNDGYT
>10|TRBJ2-1|NA|TRBV5-1
ASSLDRGEQF
>12|TRBJ1-2|NA|TRBV7-3
ASSLNAQARGYT
>13|TRBJ1-1|once|TRBV6-5
ASSLWGAMNTEAF
>14|TRBJ2-3|once|TRBV11-2
ASSLGSGGDTDTQY
>13|TRBJ1-6|once|TRBV5-8
ASSFGTGDNSPLH
>11|TRBJ1-2|NA|TRBV29-1
SASVGGDYGYT
>11|TRBJ2-7|once|TRBV12-3/TRBV12-4
ASSFVESYEQY
>12|TRBJ2-3|NA|TRBV5-5
ASSSTGSTDTQY
>16|TRBJ1-3|NA|TRBV6-1
ASSEALLGTGSGNTIY
>15|TRBJ2-5|NA|TRBV7-8
ASSLPWTSGGLETQY
>13|TRBJ2-3|NA|TRBV19
ASSIVGGATDTQY
>12|TRBJ2-1|NA|TRBV4-1
ASSPMGRGHEQF
>11|TRBJ2-4|NA|TRBV6-2/TRBV6-3
ASSPLAKNIQY
>12|TRBJ2-3|NA|TRBV5-1
ATSSGQGTDTQY
>12|TRBJ1-6|NA|TRBV10-3
AGQGGHQNSPLH
>15|TRBJ2-3|NA|TRBV9
ASSTPAGTGGIDTQY
>14|TRBJ2-1|NA|TRBV6-2/TRBV6-3
ASSYSQRGGPNEQF
>14|TRBJ2-1|NA|TRBV6-2/TRBV6-3
ASSFTGLASYNEQF
>11|TRBJ1-1|NA|TRBV29-1
SAGLGGGTEAF